A selection of T cell receptor beta chains follows, all from one sample in a study of T cells of healthy individuals. TCRdb fed the 5' RACE reads into MiXCR, producing one record per CDR3 protein. The profile covers roughly 87,000 distinct CDR3 sequences, with about 16% appearing a single time and about 6.2% taken by the ten largest. The receptors were sampled from a human donor in good health. CDR3s include the opening cysteine and the closing phenylalanine or tryptophan. A D gene is named only where the DNA matches it firmly. Clone size, where shown, is once, few, many, or a class for clones that have expanded.

D gene: -; V gene: TRBV7-8; J gene: TRBJ1-5; clone size: -; CDR3 DNA: TGTGCCAGCAGCCCAAAGGACAGCGATCAGCCCCAGCATTTT; CDR3 protein: CASSPKDSDQPQHF
D gene: TRBD1; V gene: TRBV20-1; J gene: TRBJ1-5; clone size: few; CDR3 DNA: TGCAGTGCTAGCAAACAGGGGGCGACAAGCAATCAGCCCCAGCATTTT; CDR3 protein: CSASKQGATSNQPQHF
D gene: TRBD1; V gene: TRBV7-2; J gene: TRBJ1-1; clone size: many; CDR3 DNA: TGTGCCAGTGCGCCGACAGGGCTTGTAACTGAAGCTTTCTTT; CDR3 protein: CASAPTGLVTEAFF
D gene: TRBD1; V gene: TRBV20-1; J gene: TRBJ2-7; clone size: few; CDR3 DNA: TGCAGTGCTCTTGGACAGGCCGAGCAGTACTTC; CDR3 protein: CSALGQAEQYF
D gene: -; V gene: TRBV10-3; J gene: TRBJ1-5; clone size: many; CDR3 DNA: TGTGCCATCAGTGAGTCCTCAGAGGAGTCCCCCCAGCATTTT; CDR3 protein: CAISESSEESPQHF
D gene: -; V gene: TRBV28; J gene: TRBJ2-7; clone size: many; CDR3 DNA: TGTGCCAGCAGCGCCGGGGCCTTCTCCTACGAGCAGTACTTC; CDR3 protein: CASSAGAFSYEQYF
D gene: TRBD1; V gene: TRBV7-9; J gene: TRBJ2-5; clone size: few; CDR3 DNA: TGTGCCAGCAGCTTGCAGGGGGAAGCGACCCAGTACTTC; CDR3 protein: CASSLQGEATQYF
D gene: TRBD2; V gene: TRBV13; J gene: TRBJ2-1; clone size: -; CDR3 DNA: TGTGCCAGCAGCTTAAGAACTAGCGGGGGTTACTCCTACAATGAGCAGTTCTTC; CDR3 protein: CASSLRTSGGYSYNEQFF
D gene: TRBD2; V gene: TRBV20-1; J gene: TRBJ2-7; clone size: -; CDR3 DNA: TGCAGTGCTAGAGGCGGACTAGCGGTGAACTACGAGCAGTACTTC; CDR3 protein: CSARGGLAVNYEQYF
D gene: TRBD2; V gene: TRBV28; J gene: TRBJ2-5; clone size: few; CDR3 DNA: TGTGCCAGCAGTTCTTGGACTAGCGGGAGTATAGAGACCCAGTACTTC; CDR3 protein: CASSSWTSGSIETQYF
D gene: TRBD1; V gene: TRBV18; J gene: TRBJ1-1; clone size: -; CDR3 DNA: TGTGCCAGCTCACCGAGGGGACAGACTTTGAACACTGAAGCTTTCTTT; CDR3 protein: CASSPRGQTLNTEAFF
D gene: -; V gene: TRBV7-3; J gene: TRBJ2-5; clone size: -; CDR3 DNA: TGTGCCAGCAGCCCCCCGGACCAAGAGACCCAGTACTTC; CDR3 protein: CASSPPDQETQYF
D gene: -; V gene: TRBV21-1; J gene: TRBJ2-1; clone size: -; CDR3 DNA: TGTGCCAGCAGGCTCAACAATGAGCAGTTCTTC; CDR3 protein: CASRLNNEQFF
D gene: -; V gene: TRBV28; J gene: TRBJ1-6; clone size: few; CDR3 DNA: TGTGCCAGCAGTTCTCTCCGACTGCTTGTCCGTGCACCCCTCCACTTT; CDR3 protein: CASSSLRLLVRAPLHF
D gene: TRBD2; V gene: TRBV5-6; J gene: TRBJ2-3; clone size: -; CDR3 DNA: TGTGCCAGCAGCTTGGAGCTAGCGGGGTTCACAGATACGCAGTATTTT; CDR3 protein: CASSLELAGFTDTQYF
D gene: TRBD2; V gene: TRBV27; J gene: TRBJ2-3; clone size: -; CDR3 DNA: TGTGCCAGCAGTTTACGGGAGGTCGGCACAGATACGCAGTATTTT; CDR3 protein: CASSLREVGTDTQYF
D gene: -; V gene: TRBV28; J gene: TRBJ1-5; clone size: few; CDR3 DNA: TGTGCCAGCAGTTTATCCGGAAATCAGCCCCAGCATTTT; CDR3 protein: CASSLSGNQPQHF
D gene: TRBD2; V gene: TRBV28; J gene: TRBJ2-1; clone size: many; CDR3 DNA: TGTGCCAGCAGTTTATCCCCCTCGTGGCGGGAGGTCTACAATGAGCAGTTCTTC; CDR3 protein: CASSLSPSWREVYNEQFF
D gene: TRBD2; V gene: TRBV19; J gene: TRBJ2-1; clone size: many; CDR3 DNA: TGTGCCAGTAGTATAGTCCCGGGACTAGCGTATTACAATGAGCAGTTCTTC; CDR3 protein: CASSIVPGLAYYNEQFF
D gene: TRBD1; V gene: TRBV7-9; J gene: TRBJ2-2; clone size: few; CDR3 DNA: TGTGCCAGCAGTTTGGGACAGGACACCGGGGAGCTGTTTTTT; CDR3 protein: CASSLGQDTGELFF
D gene: TRBD2; V gene: TRBV7-2; J gene: TRBJ2-7; clone size: many; CDR3 DNA: TGTGCCAGCAGCCGGGGACTAGCGGGACACTTAACCTACGAGCAGTACTTC; CDR3 protein: CASSRGLAGHLTYEQYF
D gene: -; V gene: TRBV9; J gene: TRBJ1-2; clone size: -; CDR3 DNA: TGTGCCAGCAGCGTAGTGGGGGCAACTATGGACTACACCTTC; CDR3 protein: CASSVVGATMDYTF
D gene: -; V gene: TRBV18; J gene: TRBJ2-3; clone size: -; CDR3 DNA: TGTGCCAGCTCACCACCAGGTGGGGGGCGATTGCGCACAGATACGCAGTATTTT; CDR3 protein: CASSPPGGGRLRTDTQYF
D gene: -; V gene: TRBV7-2; J gene: TRBJ1-6; clone size: many; CDR3 DNA: TGTGCCAGCAGCTTTGGGCAGGTTAATAATTCACCCCTCCACTTT; CDR3 protein: CASSFGQVNNSPLHF
D gene: -; V gene: TRBV6-2/TRBV6-3; J gene: TRBJ1-1; clone size: -; CDR3 DNA: TGTGCCAGCAGGCAAACCTCCCCTTGGACTGAAGCTTTCTTT; CDR3 protein: CASRQTSPWTEAFF
D gene: TRBD1; V gene: TRBV11-3; J gene: TRBJ2-3; clone size: few; CDR3 DNA: TGTGCCAGCAGCACAGACGAGACAGGGAGCACAGATACGCAGTATTTT; CDR3 protein: CASSTDETGSTDTQYF
D gene: TRBD2; V gene: TRBV2; J gene: TRBJ2-1; clone size: -; CDR3 DNA: TGTGCCAGCAGTGAAGTCTTCGGGGGGAATGAGCAGTTCTTC; CDR3 protein: CASSEVFGGNEQFF
D gene: TRBD2; V gene: TRBV27; J gene: TRBJ2-7; clone size: few; CDR3 DNA: TGTGCCAGCAGGACTAGTGGGGGGGACTACGAGCAGTACTTC; CDR3 protein: CASRTSGGDYEQYF
D gene: -; V gene: TRBV20-1; J gene: TRBJ1-2; clone size: many; CDR3 DNA: TGCAGTGCTAGCTCAGGGAACCGGGCCTATGGCTACACCTTC; CDR3 protein: CSASSGNRAYGYTF
D gene: -; V gene: TRBV2; J gene: TRBJ1-5; clone size: few; CDR3 DNA: TGTGCCAGCAGTGATATCTCTAATCAGCCCCAGCATTTT; CDR3 protein: CASSDISNQPQHF
D gene: TRBD2; V gene: TRBV3-1; J gene: TRBJ2-1; clone size: -; CDR3 DNA: TGTGCCAGCAGGCGTAGCGGGAGATTGGATGAGCAGTTCTTC; CDR3 protein: CASRRSGRLDEQFF
D gene: -; V gene: TRBV2; J gene: TRBJ2-5; clone size: -; CDR3 DNA: TGTGCCAGTCATCCGGGACGCTACCAAGAGACCCAGTACTTC; CDR3 protein: CASHPGRYQETQYF
D gene: -; V gene: TRBV7-3; J gene: TRBJ2-1; clone size: few; CDR3 DNA: TGTGCCAGCAGCCAACGGGGAAACTCCTACAATGAGCAGTTCTTC; CDR3 protein: CASSQRGNSYNEQFF
D gene: TRBD2; V gene: TRBV3-1; J gene: TRBJ2-1; clone size: many; CDR3 DNA: TGTGCCAGCAGCCAAGAGACCCTAGCGGGGAGAACCTACAATGAGCAGTTCTTC; CDR3 protein: CASSQETLAGRTYNEQFF
D gene: TRBD2; V gene: TRBV11-2; J gene: TRBJ2-2; clone size: once; CDR3 DNA: TGTGCCAGCAGCTTACTAGCGGGGGGGCAAAACACCGGGGAGCTGTTTTTT; CDR3 protein: CASSLLAGGQNTGELFF
D gene: -; V gene: TRBV6-2/TRBV6-3; J gene: TRBJ1-5; clone size: many; CDR3 DNA: TGTGCCAGCAGTTACTCCGGGACCCAGCCCCAGCATTTT; CDR3 protein: CASSYSGTQPQHF
D gene: -; V gene: TRBV28; J gene: TRBJ2-7; clone size: many; CDR3 DNA: TGTGCCAGCAGGGTCGGGGCCACCCCAACCTACGAGCAGTACTTC; CDR3 protein: CASRVGATPTYEQYF
D gene: TRBD1; V gene: TRBV7-2; J gene: TRBJ1-6; clone size: few; CDR3 DNA: TGTGCCAGCAGCTTAGATCCCCGACAGGGTTCCTATAATTCACCCCTCCACTTT; CDR3 protein: CASSLDPRQGSYNSPLHF
D gene: -; V gene: TRBV10-2; J gene: TRBJ2-1; clone size: few; CDR3 DNA: TGCGCCACCAACCGGAGGGATGAGCAGTTCTTC; CDR3 protein: CATNRRDEQFF
D gene: -; V gene: TRBV25-1; J gene: TRBJ2-6; clone size: many; CDR3 DNA: TGTGCCAGCAGCGCAGGGTCTGGGGCCAACGTCCTGACTTTC; CDR3 protein: CASSAGSGANVLTF
D gene: TRBD1; V gene: TRBV7-9; J gene: TRBJ2-3; clone size: -; CDR3 DNA: TGTGCCAGCAGCTGGACAGGGGACACAGATACGCAGTATTTT; CDR3 protein: CASSWTGDTDTQYF
D gene: TRBD2; V gene: TRBV6-5; J gene: TRBJ2-2; clone size: few; CDR3 DNA: TGTGCCAGCAGTGCGATTCTAGCGGGAGTATCCGGGGAGCTGTTTTTT; CDR3 protein: CASSAILAGVSGELFF
D gene: -; V gene: TRBV4-3; J gene: TRBJ2-7; clone size: -; CDR3 DNA: TGCGCCAGCAGCCAAGAGAGGGTCAACCCCTACGAGCAGTACTTC; CDR3 protein: CASSQERVNPYEQYF
D gene: -; V gene: TRBV5-1; J gene: TRBJ2-1; clone size: few; CDR3 DNA: TGCGCCAGCAGCTTGGACGGCGCTGGGACGGGTTACAATGAGCAGTTCTTC; CDR3 protein: CASSLDGAGTGYNEQFF
D gene: -; V gene: TRBV12-3/TRBV12-4; J gene: TRBJ1-1; clone size: -; CDR3 DNA: TGTGCCAGCAGTTCCGCGGGTGCTGCCACTGAAGCTTTCTTT; CDR3 protein: CASSSAGAATEAFF
D gene: -; V gene: TRBV27; J gene: TRBJ1-2; clone size: many; CDR3 DNA: TGTGCCAGCAGCCTAGGACCGGGCTATGGCTACACCTTC; CDR3 protein: CASSLGPGYGYTF
D gene: -; V gene: TRBV6-5; J gene: TRBJ1-5; clone size: -; CDR3 DNA: TGTGCCAGCAGTTACTCTCGAGCTCAGCCCCAGCATTTT; CDR3 protein: CASSYSRAQPQHF
D gene: -; V gene: TRBV20-1; J gene: TRBJ1-6; clone size: few; CDR3 DNA: TGCAGTGCTCCAAAGCGACAGGAGACTAATTCACCCCTCCACTTT; CDR3 protein: CSAPKRQETNSPLHF
D gene: TRBD1; V gene: TRBV7-9; J gene: TRBJ1-5; clone size: -; CDR3 DNA: TGTGCCAGCAGCTCCGGGACAGGGAATCAGCCCCAGCATTTT; CDR3 protein: CASSSGTGNQPQHF
D gene: TRBD2; V gene: TRBV7-2; J gene: TRBJ2-7; clone size: -; CDR3 DNA: TGTGCCAGCAGCTTAGGGCCACGGGGGGCCTACGAGCAGTACTTC; CDR3 protein: CASSLGPRGAYEQYF
D gene: -; V gene: TRBV5-6; J gene: TRBJ2-7; clone size: -; CDR3 DNA: TGTGCCAGCAGCTTAGGAGGGGGCCTCTCCTACGAGCAGTACTTC; CDR3 protein: CASSLGGGLSYEQYF
D gene: -; V gene: TRBV2; J gene: TRBJ2-2; clone size: -; CDR3 DNA: TGTGCCAGCATGGACAGGAACACCGGGGAGCTGTTTTTT; CDR3 protein: CASMDRNTGELFF
D gene: -; V gene: TRBV29-1; J gene: TRBJ1-2; clone size: many; CDR3 DNA: TGCAGCGTTGAGGGCCCTTATGGCTACACCTTC; CDR3 protein: CSVEGPYGYTF
D gene: -; V gene: TRBV7-2; J gene: TRBJ1-1; clone size: few; CDR3 DNA: TGTGCCAGCACCTTTTCGACACTATTGAACACTGAAGCTTTCTTT; CDR3 protein: CASTFSTLLNTEAFF
D gene: TRBD1; V gene: TRBV5-1; J gene: TRBJ2-3; clone size: many; CDR3 DNA: TGCGCCAGCAGCTCCGGACAGGCTGTCGCAGATACGCAGTATTTT; CDR3 protein: CASSSGQAVADTQYF